Listed below are T cell receptor beta chains from one sample, sequenced in a study of blood T cell repertoires in COVID-19. The repertoire was sequenced with immunoSEQ multiplex PCR; TCRdb's copy has only in-frame clones and lacks some. The repertoire holds about 150,000 clones, with 70% to 90% as singletons. Sequenced sample: peripheral blood. These receptors were collected from a human donor with acute or convalescent COVID-19. The donor label of this sample is uncertain. CDR3s include the opening cysteine and the closing phenylalanine or tryptophan. A D gene is named only where the DNA matches it firmly. Where a row states a size, it is once, few, many or the class of an expanded clone; other rows omit it.

d_call,cdr3_length,v_call,clone_size,j_call,cdr3_aa,cdr3_nt
TRBD1,15,TRBV15,.,TRBJ2-7,CATSRDRTGVYEQYF,TGTGCCACCAGCAGAGATAGGACAGGGGTCTACGAGCAGTACTTC
TRBD1,14,TRBV18,.,TRBJ2-7,CASSPATGIHEQYF,TGTGCCAGCTCACCAGCGACAGGGATACACGAGCAGTACTTC
TRBD2,15,TRBV5-1,.,TRBJ2-3,CASSPGGTSTDTQYF,TGCGCCAGCAGCCCGGGGGGGACGAGCACAGATACGCAGTATTTT
.,15,TRBV9,.,TRBJ1-2,CASSVVLARDYGYTF,TGTGCCAGCAGCGTAGTACTGGCGAGGGACTATGGCTACACCTTC
TRBD1,13,TRBV12-3/TRBV12-4,.,TRBJ1-2,CASSGRGNYGYTF,TGTGCCAGCAGTGGCAGGGGGAACTATGGCTACACCTTC
.,16,TRBV23-1,few,TRBJ1-1,CASSTGPRPMNTEAFF,TGCGCCAGCAGCACAGGGCCCCGACCGATGAACACTGAAGCTTTCTTT
.,13,TRBV30,.,TRBJ2-7,CAWSRDGSYEQYF,TGTGCCTGGTCCAGGGATGGGTCCTACGAGCAGTACTTC
.,13,TRBV14,.,TRBJ1-1,CASSQDGGSEAFF,TGTGCCAGCAGCCAAGACGGAGGGAGTGAAGCTTTCTTT
.,12,TRBV5-8,.,TRBJ1-5,CASSLYNQPQHF,TGTGCCAGCAGCTTGTACAATCAGCCCCAGCATTTT
TRBD1,16,TRBV18,.,TRBJ1-5,CASSPKGQGGGQPQHF,TGTGCCAGCTCACCAAAGGGACAGGGTGGAGGGCAGCCCCAGCATTTT
.,15,TRBV4-3,.,TRBJ2-7,CASSLDGGTPYEQYF,TGCGCCAGCAGCCTAGATGGGGGGACCCCCTACGAGCAGTACTTC
TRBD1,16,TRBV28,.,TRBJ1-5,CASSLQLEGAHQPQHF,TGTGCCAGCAGTTTACAGCTTGAGGGGGCGCATCAGCCCCAGCATTTT
TRBD1,14,TRBV6-6,.,TRBJ1-1,CASSPRGLGTEAFF,TGTGCCAGCAGTCCCAGGGGGCTTGGCACTGAAGCTTTCTTT
.,13,TRBV20-1,.,TRBJ1-4,CSASPGSWEKLFF,TGCAGTGCTAGTCCGGGGTCGTGGGAAAAACTGTTTTTT
TRBD2,16,TRBV10-3,.,TRBJ2-3,CAISGPSGSVADTQYF,TGTGCCATCAGTGGCCCTAGCGGGAGTGTCGCAGATACGCAGTATTTT
.,16,TRBV6-2/TRBV6-3,.,TRBJ2-2,CASSYSPGADAGELFF,TGTGCCAGCAGTTACTCCCCAGGGGCCGACGCCGGGGAGCTGTTTTTT
TRBD1,16,TRBV11-2,once,TRBJ1-1,CASSPGQGVEGTEAFF,TGTGCCAGCAGCCCGGGACAGGGGGTGGAGGGCACTGAAGCTTTCTTT
TRBD1,17,TRBV18,once,TRBJ1-1,CASSPISGTGLNTEAFF,TGTGCCAGCTCACCAATCTCCGGGACAGGGCTGAACACTGAAGCTTTCTTT
TRBD1,14,TRBV6-1,.,TRBJ2-7,CASSETGGTYEQYF,TGTGCCAGCAGTGAAACAGGGGGTACCTACGAGCAGTACTTC
TRBD2,21,TRBV19,.,TRBJ2-1,CASSITPLLLAEGLSYNEQFF,TGTGCCAGTAGTATTACCCCACTGCTCCTAGCGGAGGGCCTGTCCTACAATGAGCAGTTCTTC
.,13,TRBV13,.,TRBJ1-1,CASSLIIAQVNFF,TGTGCCAGCAGCTTAATCATTGCACAGGTAAATTTCTTT
.,13,TRBV5-6,.,TRBJ1-1,CASSHWANTEAFF,TGTGCCAGCAGCCATTGGGCAAACACTGAAGCTTTCTTT
TRBD1,15,TRBV7-2,.,TRBJ2-7,CASRSPGQGSGEQYF,TGTGCCAGCAGATCTCCGGGACAGGGTTCTGGTGAGCAGTACTTC
.,16,TRBV6-5,.,TRBJ1-5,CASSYFRQLSNQPQHF,TGTGCCAGCAGTTACTTCCGACAGCTTAGCAATCAGCCCCAGCATTTT
TRBD1,16,TRBV15,.,TRBJ2-3,CATSREKGQGIDTQYF,TGTGCCACCAGCAGAGAAAAGGGACAGGGTATAGATACGCAGTATTTT
.,15,TRBV19,.,TRBJ1-2,CASSISPLGGYGYTF,TGTGCCAGTAGTATAAGCCCATTGGGAGGCTATGGCTATACCTTC
.,13,TRBV30,.,TRBJ1-5,CAWSLQGNQPQHF,TGTGCCTGGAGTCTCCAGGGGAATCAGCCCCAGCATTTT
TRBD1,16,TRBV9,.,TRBJ1-3,CASSAGTGGSGNTIYF,TGTGCCAGCAGCGCAGGGACAGGGGGCTCTGGAAACACCATATATTTT
TRBD1,15,TRBV5-1,.,TRBJ1-2,CASSFTGGMNYGYTF,TGCGCCAGCAGCTTTACAGGGGGCATGAACTATGGCTACACCTTC
.,15,TRBV30,.,TRBJ1-5,CAWSVGSRANQPQHF,TGTGCCTGGAGTGTAGGATCCAGGGCCAATCAGCCCCAGCATTTT
.,12,TRBV5-1,.,TRBJ2-7,CASSRDSYEQYF,TGCGCCAGCAGCCGCGACAGCTACGAGCAGTACTTC
TRBD2,14,TRBV6-2/TRBV6-3,.,TRBJ2-7,CASSYPGTNYEQYF,TGTGCCAGCAGTTACCCTGGGACTAACTACGAGCAGTACTTC
.,15,TRBV4-3,.,TRBJ2-1,CASSQDSAVYNEQFF,TGCGCCAGCAGCCAAGACTCGGCGGTCTACAATGAGCAGTTCTTC
.,13,TRBV27,.,TRBJ1-2,CASSWGRSYGYTF,TGTGCCAGCAGTTGGGGGAGGAGCTATGGCTACACCTTC
TRBD1,15,TRBV7-9,.,TRBJ1-3,CASSLVGTDLSTIYF,TGTGCCAGCAGCTTAGTGGGGACAGATCTAAGCACCATATATTTT
TRBD2,16,TRBV7-2,.,TRBJ2-3,CASRKIAGSSTDTQYF,TGTGCCAGCAGAAAAATAGCGGGGTCGAGCACAGATACGCAGTATTTT
.,14,TRBV7-9,many,TRBJ2-7,CASSQMGKDYEQYF,TGTGCCAGCAGCCAGATGGGCAAGGACTACGAGCAGTACTTC
.,16,TRBV29-1,.,TRBJ2-5,CSVLGHGLLSQETQYF,TGCAGCGTCCTCGGACACGGTCTTCTATCCCAAGAGACCCAGTACTTC
TRBD2,20,TRBV3-1/TRBV3-2,.,TRBJ2-1,CASSQKIPGTSGRAYNEQFF,TGTGCCAGCAGCCAGAAGATTCCCGGGACTAGCGGGAGGGCCTACAATGAGCAGTTCTTC
.,11,TRBV18,.,TRBJ2-3,CASLLADTQYF,TGTGCCAGCTTGCTAGCAGATACGCAGTATTTT
TRBD2,15,TRBV19,.,TRBJ2-1,CASSLLAGGPHEQFF,TGTGCCAGTAGTCTTTTAGCGGGGGGGCCACATGAGCAGTTCTTC
TRBD1,12,TRBV29-1,.,TRBJ1-1,CSVARQGAEAFF,TGCAGCGTGGCCAGACAGGGGGCTGAAGCTTTCTTT
TRBD1,18,TRBV5-3,.,TRBJ2-2,CARSFPGQGVLCVGELFF,TGTGCCAGAAGCTTCCCGGGACAGGGGGTCCTCTGTGTCGGGGAGCTGTTTTTT
.,13,TRBV6-4,few,TRBJ1-6,CASSPGGDSPLHF,TGTGCCAGCAGTCCCGGGGGGGATTCACCCCTCCACTTT
.,12,TRBV3-1/TRBV3-2,.,TRBJ2-1,CASSQRSNEQFF,TGTGCCAGCAGCCAACGGAGTAATGAGCAGTTCTTC
.,15,TRBV6-2/TRBV6-3,.,TRBJ1-2,CASSYTGFANYGYTF,TGTGCCAGCAGTTACACCGGGTTTGCTAACTATGGCTACACCTTC
TRBD2,21,TRBV5-1,.,TRBJ2-3,CASSLARASGSTRASTDTQYF,TGCGCCAGCAGCTTGGCCAGGGCTAGCGGGAGTACTAGGGCTAGCACAGATACGCAGTATTTT
TRBD1,13,TRBV12-3/TRBV12-4,.,TRBJ2-7,CASSVGQLYEQYF,TGTGCCAGCAGTGTGGGACAGTTATACGAGCAGTACTTC